Listed here is a single T cell receptor (beta chain). This clone was recorded once. Its recognized antigen is unknown. Base qualities are missing; no much larger clone stands one base away. The CDR3 spans 11 residues, from the cysteine through the phenylalanine. CDR3 DNA only is kept here, 33 bases in frame from base 1. Taken from the germline V gene, the CDR1 and CDR2 loops are SGHRS and YFSETQ. V is cut by 0 bases and J by 13 bases, and the space between the germline ends is 8 bases. This record comes from a study of cytomegalovirus exposure and HLA in healthy donors (TCRdb year 2017). In the study overall: An earlier analysis of some 600 of the donors reported 276 Gb of sequence data and 95 million to 130 million unique TCR beta sequences obtained from 180 million or so T cells. An early release that covered some 630 HLA-typed donors contained about 300 gigabases of sequencing data and 70 million to 100 million unique TCR sequences. Of the roughly 400 genotyped donors, over 65% fell in the genetic ancestry cluster associated with self-reported Caucasian donors. The study aimed to test whether signatures of past pathogen exposure could be identified by cataloging public T cell receptors. The study used immunosequencing to profile the T cell repertoires of several hundred subjects and linked those repertoires to cytomegalovirus serostatus. A separate validation cohort of 100 to 150 different subjects was used in addition to the roughly 670-subject first cohort. To predict cytomegalovirus infection status, the study brought together high-throughput TCR immunosequencing, statistical association of individual TCRs with disease status, and machine learning. A later analysis re-analyzed previously published TCR beta repertoires from approximately 700 donors and added high-resolution HLA genotyping to study TCR occurrence patterns. The later analysis used no new phenotypic data to find candidate immune exposures, relying instead on TCR beta sequences and their occurrence across donors. An earlier analysis of 587 of the donors used high-throughput TCR beta sequencing to judge whether each TCR beta V gene segment behaved as functional or pseudogenic. Donor age, sex, ethnicity and CMV serostatus were compiled alongside the repertoire data. A later genetic analysis used genome-wide SNP genotypes for about three fifths of the 666 donors, treating that subset as a discovery cohort. Every repertoire in the discovery cohort had been generated on one and the same sequencing platform. Class I and class II HLA loci were covered by the typing at four-digit resolution. The number of typed donors differed by locus: 629-630 for A, B, C, DRB1 and DQB1; 500 to 550 for DQA1; roughly 600 for DPA1; and roughly 450 for DPB1. Because of strong linkage in the cohort, roughly five DR-DQ haplotypes were treated as single units for association and clustering. Across around 400 genotyped donors of the cohort, an average of about 240,000 unique TCR beta nucleotide sequences per donor were sequenced, and roughly a sixth of those sequences were non-productive. What the study reported, not specific to this receptor: Assigning TCR associations to individual alleles was difficult when HLA alleles, especially DR and DQ, strongly co-occurred. An earlier analysis of several hundred of the donors showed that most TCR beta V segments appeared in productive rearrangements either about 87% or about 30% of the time, which broadly matched IMGT annotations. A total of fewer than 200 TCR beta chains were listed by the study as associated with cytomegalovirus. The classifier was reported to diagnose cytomegalovirus status with high specificity and sensitivity in both the original and validation cohorts. V-gene and J-gene trimming of TCR beta chains was associated with a missense DCLRE1C variant in a later genetic analysis, and the association was replicated in an independent cohort. A few of the identified cytomegalovirus-associated TCR beta chains were confirmed in vitro to be specific for cytomegalovirus antigens. The 87-base-pair reads could not distinguish some IMGT-functional V segments, including TRBV6-2 and TRBV6-3, so those segments were excluded. Immune exposure information for the cohort was limited to CMV serostatus. The authors suggested that the approach could potentially be extended to other disease states and immunological phenotypes. Only TCR beta chains were sequenced in this cohort, and the absence of alpha or paired-chain data limited detectable features. A further reported finding was that TCR beta sequences accurately predicted the HLA-A and HLA-B alleles for most subjects in the first cohort. The sequencing pipeline was judged likely to have produced a cluster of highly shared sequence variants as a technical artifact. Several of the top co-occurrence clusters appeared to be linked to parvovirus B19, influenza, CMV and Epstein-Barr virus, according to a later analysis. Sequencing depth was assumed to be roughly uniform across donors in the presence/absence analyses, though that assumption may not hold. Because HLA typing was missing for some donors at each locus, association tests included only the typed subset. Most TCR sequences were seen in very few donors, while some public TCRs were found in many individuals. Linkage disequilibrium might explain the correlated functional status among segregating V segments, but an unknown experimental factor could not be ruled out. In a later genetic analysis, fewer N-insertions in productive TCRs were reported among donors in an Asian-associated ancestry cluster than the roughly 670-donor mean. In a later analysis, HLA-associated TCR beta chains were found to be more clonally expanded and to have lower generation probabilities than equally common non-associated chains. A later analysis found that TCR association rates varied across HLA loci, with DRB1 alleles showing the most associated TCRs and HLA-C alleles the fewest. In a later analysis, some 18,000 TCR beta sequences were associated with specific HLA alleles at a false discovery rate of 0.05. A later analysis found that most CMV-associated TCR beta chains appeared HLA-restricted, with HLA associations seemingly driven largely by CMV exposure. Because counts were too low, some 16 rarely observed V segments, including chromosome 9 orphons, were excluded from the earlier analysis of 587 of the donors.

The cohort comprised 670 or so healthy bone marrow donors. At the time of sampling, all cohort members were nominally healthy, though unrecorded immune exposures were likely present. The donor tested CMV seronegative and was one of the 352 seronegative cohort members. A peripheral blood sample was collected from each donor, and TCR beta sequencing was performed on peripheral blood mononuclear cells. The Qiagen DNeasy Blood Extraction Kit was used to extract genomic DNA from the blood cell samples. Receptor libraries were prepared by the immunoSEQ multiplex PCR assay. The multiplex PCR relied on a mix of 60 forward primers for TCR Vbeta segments and 13 reverse primers for TCR Jbeta segments. The CDR3 region of rearranged TCR beta genes was amplified from genomic DNA by a multiplex PCR assay. The amplified TCR beta libraries were sequenced on the Illumina HiSeq System as 87-base-pair reads. On the study's bioinformatics: A later analysis counted about 80 million unique TCR beta chains across the 690 or so repertoires, and around 12 million of these chains were shared by at least two donors. To remove PCR and sequencing errors, raw reads were error-corrected and collapsed into unique sequences using a nearest-neighbor algorithm that merged closely related sequences. Alignment of CDR3 sequences to IMGT reference sequences was used to assign V, D and J gene segments. For a sequence to be retained, a match of at least six nucleotides to both a V gene segment and a J gene segment was required. Rearrangements were called productive when the CDR3 lacked stop codons and stayed in frame with V and J; all others were non-productive. Following IMGT convention, CDR3 was defined as the stretch from the second conserved V-encoded cysteine up to the conserved J-encoded phenylalanine. The earlier analysis of some 600 of the donors excluded sequences that lacked an unambiguous match to a single V gene segment. In an earlier analysis of several hundred of the donors, a V segment was called functional when productive rearrangements were above 56.7%, and segregating when the standard deviation between donors exceeded 5%. To diagnose cytomegalovirus status from the catalog of TCR beta chain sequences, a statistical classification framework was built. A later analysis assigned V and J genes by comparing TCR nucleotide sequences with IMGT/GENE-DB human TR gene sequences. In a later analysis, CDR3 sequences and most-parsimonious VDJ recombination scenarios were assigned using the TCRdist pipeline. In a later analysis, each TCR beta chain was defined by its CDR3 amino acid sequence together with its V-gene family, and reads lacking a unique V-gene family were excluded. A later analysis removed 500 to 650 highly shared, low-generation-probability nucleotide sequences to deal with suspected cross-contamination and a sequencing artifact. For each public chain, a later analysis derived a clonal expansion index from normalized ranks of inferred template counts within each repertoire. In a later analysis, generation probabilities were computed with a VDJ recombination model fitted to out-of-frame rearrangements, and the resulting probabilities were checked against IGoR. Hypergeometric tests were used in a later analysis to score TCR-TCR, TCR-HLA and TCR-CMV co-occurrence, with a repertoire-size bias correction applied to the TCR pairs. A later analysis estimated false discovery rates by permuting HLA or CMV assignments 20 times. In a later analysis, co-occurring TCRs were grouped using DBSCAN, and TCRdist sequence similarity was added for clustering within HLA-allele-positive subsets. Repertoires with fewer than 30,000 or more than 120,000 public chains were left out of co-occurrence clustering, as were a handful of repertoires with anomalous nucleotide sharing. This is the immuneACCESS table as TCRdb keeps it, with only in-frame sequences that have V and J called. A part of the clones is gone; compared with another copy, unresolved V genes explain less than half, and the rest is unexplained. V and J calls and clone size are as listed in that table; D and trimming were resolved from the DNA. The sample table holds some 150,000 clones, of which 80% were seen once. The biggest ten clones account for about 1.3% of the sample.

Sequencing was performed on PBMCs. The chain employs TRBV5-1 and TRBJ2-1, with an unclear D gene assignment. The receptor was derived from a woman aged 45-65 years in good health and CMV-seronegative. The nucleotides are TGCGCCAGCAGCTTGGGCCAGGCTCAGTTCTTC. Protein translation: CASSLGQAQFF. The full variable domain, completed from the reference TRBV5-1 and TRBJ2-1 proteins outside the CDR3, reads KAGVTQTPRYLIKTRGQQVTLSCSPISGHRSVSWYQQTPGQGLQFLFEYFSETQRNKGNFPGRFSGRQFSNSRSEMNVSTLELGDSALYLCASSLGQAQFFGPGTRLTVL.